This TCR beta chain was captured by sequencing in a study of OX40 agonist ivuxolimab in advanced cancers. Study context: Across the patients, intravenous ivuxolimab was delivered every 2 weeks at 0.01 to 10 mg/kg.

Trimming removed 4 bases at V and 3 bases at J, with 14 bases between. Per germline, CDR1 SGDLS and CDR2 YYNGEE. The length of the CDR3 is 14 residues. Regarding the study as a whole: Expanded clones were, on average, more numerous among CD8+ T cells than CD4+. CD4+ and CD8+ blood T cells expanded clonally by week 6 at 0.1 to 3.0 mg/kg.

TCRdb's copy holds only in-frame clones and misses some; the assay was immunoSEQ multiplex PCR. The table records approximately 39,000 clones, about 88% of them present only once. A remark on this clone: Its target is not known.

Material: CD4+ or CD8+ T cells sorted from blood, obtained in a trial of the OX40 agonist ivuxolimab. This TCR derives from an adult with an advanced solid tumor such as melanoma, head and neck, liver or kidney cancer. The chain combines TRBV9 with TRBJ2-7; D may correspond to TRBD1 or TRBD2 (5 bases each). DNA of the CDR3: TGTGCCAGCAGCTCCGGGACGGATAACTACGAGCAGTACTTC. Protein: CASSSGTDNYEQYF. The full variable domain, its missing parts supplied by reference TRBV9 and TRBJ2-7, is DSGVTQTPKHLITATGQRVTLRCSPRSGDLSVYWYQQSLDQGLQFLIQYYNGEERAKGNILERFSAQQFPDLHSELNLSSLELGDSALYFCASSSGTDNYEQYFGPGTRLTVT.